These 10 T cell receptor beta chains came from one sample sequenced in a study of somatic mutations in cytotoxic T cells in rheumatoid arthritis. The table came from immunoSEQ multiplex PCR; TCRdb's copy has only in-frame clones and leaves some out. The data show roughly 14,000 clones, 65% to 85% seen once. The sequencing sample was made of CD8+ T cells sorted from blood. The receptors derive from an adult with rheumatoid arthritis.

J is TRBJ1-2 and V is TRBV29-1, with a tentative D call TRBD1 (6 bases). The CDR3 length is 11 residues. Per germline, CDR1 SQVTM and CDR2 ANQGSEA. V lost 8 bases and J 6 bases, leaving 13 bases between the germline ends. CDR3 residues: CSTRTDDGYTF. The CDR3 DNA sequence: TGCAGCACCAGGACAGATGATGGCTACACCTTC.

This chain connects TRBV2 to TRBJ1-3; TRBD1 aligns across 8 bases. Trimming cost V 3 bases and J 0 bases; bases outside gene matches: 4. The CDR3 runs 16 residues. Per the germline V gene, CDR1 is SNHLY and CDR2 is FYNNEI. Here the CDR3 reads CASSEVDRDSGNTIYF. The CDR3 bases are TGTGCCAGCAGTGAGGTGGACAGGGACTCTGGAAACACCATATATTTT. The entire variable domain, with the rest obtained from reference TRBV2 and TRBJ1-3, is as follows: EPEVTQTPSHQVTQMGQEVILRCVPISNHLYFYWYRQILGQKVEFLVSFYNNEISEKSEIFDDQFSVERPDGSNFTLKIRSTKLEDSAMYFCASSEVDRDSGNTIYFGEGSWLTVV.

This sequence joins TRBV5-8 and TRBJ2-1; D might be TRBD1 or TRBD2, each matching 5 bases. The CDR3 runs to 13 residues. In germline, CDR1 is SGHTS, CDR2 YDEGEE. V lost 3 bases and J 6 bases, leaving 10 bases between the germline ends. The CDR3, as DNA: TGTGCCAGCAGCTGGGGACCCCTCAATGAGCAGTTCTTC. As protein: CASSWGPLNEQFF.

The rearrangement uses TRBV4-1 and TRBJ1-1, with D possibly being TRBD1 (5 bases). CDR3 length: 15 residues. V lost 3 bases, J lost 3 bases, and 14 bases lay in between. Germline lookup yields CDR1 MGHRA and CDR2 YSYEKL. The CDR3 here is CASSQGTQAYTEAFF. The CDR3 region has the DNA TGCGCCAGCAGCCAGGGAACACAGGCGTACACTGAAGCTTTCTTT.

V and J are TRBV9 and TRBJ2-4, with a tentative D call TRBD1 (6 bases). Trimming took off 4 bases at V and 1 base at J, with 9 bases between the two ends. CDR3 length: 14 amino acids. Germline loops: CDR1 SGDLS, CDR2 YYNGEE. DNA of the CDR3: TGTGCCAGCAGCCCACAGGGTGCCAAAAACATTCAGTACTTC. This codes for CASSPQGAKNIQYF.

J is TRBJ2-3 and V is TRBV7-3, with D unclear. The CDR3 covers 14 residues. V was trimmed by 3 bases and J by 2 bases, leaving 9 bases between them. Germline CDR1 and CDR2: SGHTA and FQGTGA. The CDR3: CASSFSGHTDTQYF. Written as DNA, the CDR3 is TGTGCCAGCAGCTTCTCCGGCCACACAGATACGCAGTATTTT.

V usage is TRBV15 and J usage is TRBJ1-5; D is perhaps TRBD1 (6 bases). Trimming took 3 bases from V and 0 from J, leaving 12 bases between them. This CDR3 has 16 residues. Germline V CDR1 and CDR2: LNHNV, YYDKDF (reference sequence). DNA for the CDR3: TGTGCCACCAGCAGTTCCCGGGGGCATAGCAATCAGCCCCAGCATTTT. Translated: CATSSSRGHSNQPQHF.

This rearrangement joins TRBV5-4 to TRBJ2-3; D call uncertain. Germline loops: CDR1 SGHNT, CDR2 YYREEE (reference sequence). The CDR3 has 13 amino acids. Trimming stripped 4 bases from V and 3 bases from J, with 9 bases between. CDR3 DNA: TGTGCCAGCAGCCCGCATGTGACAGATACGCAGTATTTT. Amino acids: CASSPHVTDTQYF.

By its share, this clone is large (0.1 to 1%). This chain uses TRBV28 with TRBJ1-5; D not certain. CDR1 and CDR2 from the germline V gene are MDHEN and SYDVKM. This CDR3 contains 15 residues. The V end was cut by 8 bases, the J end by 3 bases, with 17 bases between. CDR3 nucleotide sequence: TGTGCCAGCCGTTCAGAGATCTGGGTCAATCAGCCCCAGCATTTT. Its translation is CASRSEIWVNQPQHF.

The V gene is TRBV28, the J gene TRBJ2-5, with a possible D match to TRBD2 (6 bases). CDR1 is MDHEN and CDR2 is SYDVKM in the germline V gene. The V and J ends lost 6 bases and 5 bases respectively, with 16 bases between them. This CDR3 contains 14 residues. The CDR3 sequence: CASRPGTEAETQYF. The DNA for the CDR3 is TGTGCCAGCAGACCCGGGACTGAAGCCGAGACCCAGTACTTC.